The T cell receptor (beta chain) under discussion was sequenced for a study of cytomegalovirus exposure and HLA in healthy donors. This clone was counted a few times. With V trimmed by 3 bases and J by 1 base, 1 base remained unmatched. Looked up from germline, CDR1 is SGHDT and CDR2 is YYEEEE. This CDR3 region has 14 residues. Use of 60 Vbeta and 13 Jbeta primers characterized the PCR. Per the authors' pipeline: In a later analysis, of 80 million to 90 million unique beta chains, roughly 10 million appeared in at least two donors. Produced via immunoSEQ multiplex PCR; TCRdb's table is partial and in-frame only. For V, J and clone size, that table is used; D and trimming come from the DNA. The sample holds 200,000 to 250,000 clones; 60% to 80% are singletons and the top ten take less than 3.5%.

This TCR was sampled from a woman in her thirties in good health and CMV-seronegative. Input material: PBMCs. This chain uses TRBV5-6 with TRBJ1-1, with 9 bases identical to TRBD1. For the CDR3, the DNA is TGTGCCAGCAGCTGGGGACAGGGGAACACTGAAGCTTTCTTT. It translates to CASSWGQGNTEAFF. The variable domain in full, with the rest retrieved from reference TRBV5-6 and TRBJ1-1, is DAGVTQSPTHLIKTRGQQVTLRCSPKSGHDTVSWYQQALGQGPQFIFQYYEEEERQRGNFPDRFSGHQFPNYSSELNVNALLLGDSALYLCASSWGQGNTEAFFGQGTRLTVV.